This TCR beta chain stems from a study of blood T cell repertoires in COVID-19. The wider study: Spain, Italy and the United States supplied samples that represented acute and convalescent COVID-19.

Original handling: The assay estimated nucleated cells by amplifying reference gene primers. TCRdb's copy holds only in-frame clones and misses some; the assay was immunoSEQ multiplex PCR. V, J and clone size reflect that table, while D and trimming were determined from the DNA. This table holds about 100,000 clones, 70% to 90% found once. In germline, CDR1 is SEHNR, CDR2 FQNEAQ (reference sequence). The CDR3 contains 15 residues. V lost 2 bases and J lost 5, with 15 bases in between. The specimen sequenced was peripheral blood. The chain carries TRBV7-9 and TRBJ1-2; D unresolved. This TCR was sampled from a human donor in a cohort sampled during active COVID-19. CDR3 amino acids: CASSLTPESSYGYTF. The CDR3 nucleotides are TGTGCCAGCAGCTTAACTCCTGAATCCTCTTATGGCTACACCTTC.